The T cell receptor (beta chain) described here comes from a study of cytomegalovirus exposure and HLA in healthy donors. V shed 3 bases and J shed 6 bases, with 12 bases lying between them. The CDR3 extends over 14 amino acids. Germline V lookup: CDR1 MNHEY, CDR2 SMNVEV (reference sequence). This clone was detected only once. Its antigen is unknown. Study-wide findings and caveats: More clonal expansion characterized HLA-associated TCR beta chains than equally common others in a later analysis. Later findings reportedly placed an Asian-associated ancestry cluster below the approximately 650-donor mean for N-insertions.

With 60 Vbeta and 13 Jbeta primers, the PCR was carried out. Original processing methods: In a later analysis, of tens of millions of unique beta chains, 9 million to 11 million appeared in at least two donors. Sequencing used immunoSEQ multiplex PCR; TCRdb keeps in-frame clones, though not all of them. Clone size and V and J calls were adopted from that table, with D and trimming inferred from the DNA. The table includes about 160,000 clones, around three quarters detected once. Sequenced material: PBMCs. The receptor comes from a middle-aged woman in good health and CMV-seronegative. The chain couples TRBV27 to TRBJ1-5; no reliable D call. CDR3 nucleotides: TGTGCCAGCAGTTTTTCTTCCCCTTTTCAGCCCCAGCATTTT. Protein product: CASSFSSPFQPQHF.